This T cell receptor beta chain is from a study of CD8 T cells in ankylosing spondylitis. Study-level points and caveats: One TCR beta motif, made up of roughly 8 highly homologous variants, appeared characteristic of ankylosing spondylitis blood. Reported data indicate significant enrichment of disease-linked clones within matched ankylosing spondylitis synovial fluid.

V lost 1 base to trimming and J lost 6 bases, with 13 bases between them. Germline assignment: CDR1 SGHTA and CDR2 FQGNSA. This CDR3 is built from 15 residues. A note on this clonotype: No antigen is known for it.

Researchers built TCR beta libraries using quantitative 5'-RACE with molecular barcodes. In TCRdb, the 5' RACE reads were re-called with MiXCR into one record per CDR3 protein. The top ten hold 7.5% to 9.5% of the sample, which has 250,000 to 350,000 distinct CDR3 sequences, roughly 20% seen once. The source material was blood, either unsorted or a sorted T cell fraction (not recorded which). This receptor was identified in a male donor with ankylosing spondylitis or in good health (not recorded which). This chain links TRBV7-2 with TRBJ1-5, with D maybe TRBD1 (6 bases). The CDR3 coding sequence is TGTGCCAGCAGCTTAGTGCGGGGGGCAAGTCAGCCCCAGCATTTT. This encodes CASSLVRGASQPQHF.